Below, 32 T cell receptor beta chains from the same sample are listed, as sequenced in a study of cytomegalovirus exposure and HLA in healthy donors. 13 Jbeta primers and 60 Vbeta primers were used for the PCR. Generated by immunoSEQ multiplex PCR, the TCRdb table keeps only in-frame clones and is missing some. Of some 160,000 clones listed, about 88% are singletons. The specimen was PBMCs. The receptor source for this set is a man between 25 and 39 years old in good health and CMV-seropositive.

The rearrangement links TRBV7-2 to TRBJ2-2, with D unresolved. CDR1 and CDR2 (germline): SGHTA, FQGNSA. This CDR3 region has 13 residues. The ends were cut back, 7 bases at V and 6 bases at J, with 12 bases in the middle. DNA of the CDR3: TGTGCCAGCACCCTCTACAGCCCCGGGGAGCTGTTTTTT. The encoded protein is CASTLYSPGELFF.

V gene TRBV10-3 combines with J gene TRBJ2-4; 7 bases are shared with TRBD1. V shed 0 bases, J shed 9 bases, and the junction held 8 bases outside the gene matches. Looked up from germline, CDR1 is ENHRY and CDR2 is SYGVKD. The length of the CDR3 is 15 residues. The CDR3 sequence is CAISESLDRAGIQYF. The CDR3 DNA reads as TGTGCCATCAGTGAGTCACTAGACAGGGCTGGCATTCAGTACTTC.

This clone was counted a few times. The V gene is TRBV25-1, the J gene TRBJ1-4; no clear D gene. Germline assignment: CDR1 MGHDK and CDR2 SYGVNS. The CDR3 sequence is 15 residues long. Trimming took 3 bases from V and 6 from J, leaving 14 bases between them. The CDR3, as DNA: TGTGCCAGCAGTGACCCGGGAACACCTTATGAAAAACTGTTTTTT. Translated, it gives CASSDPGTPYEKLFF.

The rearrangement joins TRBV7-9 to TRBJ1-2; D is undetermined. This CDR3 spans 12 amino acids. The germline gives CDR1 SEHNR, CDR2 FQNEAQ (reference sequence). V lost 4 bases and J lost 4, with 7 bases in between. The CDR3 sequence: CASSSPSYGYTF. For the CDR3, the DNA is TGTGCCAGCAGCTCCCCCAGCTATGGCTACACCTTC.

The V gene is TRBV9, the J gene TRBJ2-5; tentatively, D is TRBD1 (5 bases). Trimming took 4 bases from V and 5 from J, leaving 12 bases between them. CDR3 length: 13 amino acids. Per germline, CDR1 SGDLS and CDR2 YYNGEE. The CDR3 DNA follows: TGTGCCAGCAGCCCAGGGATTCAGGAGACCCAGTACTTC. Amino acid sequence: CASSPGIQETQYF.

The gene calls are TRBV7-3 and TRBJ1-3; maybe TRBD1 (6 bases). The CDR3 is made up of 13 amino acids. Germline values: CDR1 SGHTA, CDR2 FQGTGA. Trimming shortened V by 5 bases and J by 2 bases, and 7 bases separated the two germline ends. CDR3 nucleotides: TGTGCCAGCAGCCCAGGGGCTGGAAACACCATATATTTT. Protein: CASSPGAGNTIYF.

V and J are TRBV7-9 and TRBJ2-7, with 10 bases fitting TRBD2. CDR1 is SEHNR, CDR2 FQNEAQ, per germline (reference sequence). The CDR3 is made up of 15 amino acids. CDR3: CSSSPPSGRAYEQYV. The CDR3 DNA follows: TGTTCCAGCAGCCCCCCGAGCGGGAGGGCCTACGAGCAGTACGTC.

V and J are TRBV7-9 and TRBJ2-3; no definite D call. Germline values: CDR1 SEHNR, CDR2 FQNEAQ (reference sequence). The ends were cut back, 5 bases at V and 6 bases at J, with 12 bases in the middle. There are 13 residues in the CDR3. CDR3 residues: CASSRLWADTQYF. The CDR3 coding sequence is TGTGCCAGCAGCCGATTATGGGCGGATACGCAGTATTTT.

The V call is TRBV5-5, the J call TRBJ1-4; unclear D gene. Germline CDR1 reads SGHKS; CDR2 reads YYEKEE (reference sequence). Trimming left V 1 base short and J 8 bases short, with 18 bases between. The CDR3 loop spans 16 amino acids. CDR3 amino acids: CASSLFERNVGEKLFF. CDR3 in DNA: TGTGCCAGCAGCTTGTTCGAGCGCAACGTCGGCGAAAAACTGTTTTTT.

This clone appeared once. This chain joins TRBV7-9 and TRBJ2-1; 9 nucleotides align to TRBD1. Germline V gives CDR1 SEHNR, CDR2 FQNEAQ (reference sequence). V trimming: 2 bases; J trimming: 8 bases; junction bases outside the gene matches: 13. The CDR3 is 17 amino acids. CDR3 bases: TGTGCCAGCAGCTTAAGCTTCGCCGGGACAGGGAGCGATGAGCAGTTCTTC. Translated, it gives CASSLSFAGTGSDEQFF.

V gene TRBV4-1 combines with J gene TRBJ2-1; 12 bases are shared with TRBD2. CDR1 is MGHRA and CDR2 is YSYEKL in the germline V gene. The CDR3 covers 16 residues. V lost 0 bases and J lost 15; bases outside the gene matches: 12. CDR3 sequence: CASSQDLGLAGEAGFF. CDR3 DNA sequence: TGCGCCAGCAGCCAAGATTTGGGACTAGCGGGTGAAGCAGGGTTCTTC.

About this clone itself: Other DNA sequences in the same sample also yield this CDR3. The rearrangement links TRBV30 to TRBJ1-1; 8 bases are shared with TRBD1. Losses at the gene ends were 6 bases for V and 6 bases for J; bases not matched to a gene: 6. CDR3 length equals 12 residues. Germline CDR1 and CDR2: GTSNPN and SVGIG (reference sequence). CDR3 sequence (DNA): TGTGCCTGTCGGACAGGGCTATCTGAAGCTTTCTTT. The encoded protein is CACRTGLSEAFF.

This clone has just a few counts. This chain joins TRBV5-1 and TRBJ2-7, with 8 bases lining up with TRBD1. Germline values: CDR1 SGHRS, CDR2 YFSETQ. The CDR3 is 13 amino acids. Germline trimming cut 4 bases from V and 6 bases from J; bases unmatched to any gene: 6. The CDR3 DNA is TGCGCCAGCAGCCTGGACAGGGTCCGCGAGCAGTACTTC. Amino acids: CASSLDRVREQYF.

This clone occurred many times. The CDR3 is CASSNGLAANEQFF. The DNA for the CDR3 is TGCGCCAGCAGCAACGGACTAGCGGCCAATGAGCAGTTCTTC. This rearrangement joins TRBV5-1 to TRBJ2-1; 10 bases line up with TRBD2. Germline V gene sequence: CDR1 SGHRS, CDR2 YFSETQ. This CDR3 is 14 amino acids long. With 4 bases clipped from V and 6 bases from J, the junction kept 4 bases outside the gene matches.

The rearrangement joins TRBV7-2 to TRBJ1-2; D call uncertain. The length of the CDR3 is 14 residues. V was cut by 10 bases and J by 4 bases, with 19 bases left in between. Germline V CDR1 and CDR2: SGHTA, FQGNSA. This CDR3 is CAIGIQAPPYGYTF. CDR3 coding DNA: TGTGCCATCGGCATCCAAGCGCCCCCCTATGGCTACACCTTC.

The chain recombines TRBV7-9 with TRBJ2-5; 8 positions agree with TRBD1. V dropped 3 bases and J dropped 4; count of bases not matched to a gene: 4. Germline CDR1 and CDR2: SEHNR and FQNEAQ (reference sequence). The CDR3 is 14 amino acids. This CDR3 is CASSLDRARETQYF. CDR3 nucleotide sequence: TGTGCCAGCAGCTTGGACAGGGCCCGAGAGACCCAGTACTTC.

The J gene is TRBJ1-5, the V gene TRBV12-2. TRBV12-2 is a documented pseudogene. The CDR3 sequence is 14 residues long. The CDR3 protein is CASPGRGSNQPQHF. CDR3 DNA: TGTGCAAGTCCGGGGAGGGGGAGCAATCAGCCCCAGCATTTT.

The chain recombines TRBV4-1 with TRBJ2-2; tentative D call: TRBD1 (6 bases). The germline CDR1 and CDR2 sequences are MGHRA and YSYEKL. V lost 5 bases to trimming and J lost 5 bases, with 9 bases between them. The CDR3 is 13 residues long. Here the CDR3 reads CASSWTVTGELFF. Here the CDR3 DNA reads TGCGCCAGCAGCTGGACAGTTACCGGGGAGCTGTTTTTT.

This chain connects TRBV19 to TRBJ2-5, with 8 bases fitting TRBD1. In germline, CDR1 is LNHDA, CDR2 SQIVND (reference sequence). The CDR3 is 14 residues long. V trimming: 5 bases; J trimming: 2 bases; junction bases outside the gene matches: 4. The CDR3 DNA follows: TGTGCCAGTAGTCCGGACAGGGTGCAAGAGACCCAGTACTTC. Residues: CASSPDRVQETQYF.

The chain is built from TRBV6-1 and TRBJ2-3; the match to TRBD1 covers 10 bases. CDR3 length equals 14 residues. With V trimmed by 5 bases and J by 4 bases, 3 bases remained unmatched. Germline values: CDR1 MNHNS, CDR2 SASEGT. Here the CDR3 DNA reads TGTGCCAGCAGTAGACAGGGGGCGGCAGATACGCAGTATTTT. Translated, it gives CASSRQGAADTQYF.

The J gene is TRBJ2-5, the V gene TRBV2; TRBD2 is a possible D gene (5 bases). This CDR3 is 14 amino acids long. Germline loops: CDR1 SNHLY, CDR2 FYNNEI. Trimming cost V 3 bases and J 5 bases, with 13 bases left between them. The CDR3 loop reads CASSEGVGRETQYF. For the CDR3, the DNA is TGTGCCAGCAGTGAGGGAGTAGGGCGGGAGACCCAGTACTTC. Together with reference TRBV2 and TRBJ2-5, the CDR3 gives the full variable domain: EPEVTQTPSHQVTQMGQEVILRCVPISNHLYFYWYRQILGQKVEFLVSFYNNEISEKSEIFDDQFSVERPDGSNFTLKIRSTKLEDSAMYFCASSEGVGRETQYFGPGTRLLVL.

The chain couples TRBV2 to TRBJ1-2; 7 bases fit TRBD1. The CDR3 loop spans 14 amino acids. Germline values: CDR1 SNHLY, CDR2 FYNNEI. V trimming: 6 bases; J trimming: 0 bases; junction bases outside the gene matches: 4. The CDR3, as DNA: TGTGCCAGCAGCGGACAGGTAGCTAACTATGGCTACACCTTC. This gives the protein CASSGQVANYGYTF.

The chain recombines TRBV19 with TRBJ1-2; 8 bases fit TRBD1. The CDR3 length is 15 residues. After removal of 2 bases from V and 6 bases from J, the junction contained 8 bases not matched to a gene. Germline CDR1 and CDR2: LNHDA and SQIVND (reference sequence). CDR3 region: CASSITRGRLDGYTF. The CDR3 DNA follows: TGTGCCAGTAGTATAACCAGGGGGCGCTTGGATGGCTACACCTTC.

The rearrangement uses TRBV7-3 and TRBJ2-1, with D possibly being TRBD2 (5 bases). There are 16 residues in the CDR3. The germline V and J ends were trimmed by 5 bases and 1 base, with 15 bases remaining between them. Looked up from germline, CDR1 is SGHTA and CDR2 is FQGTGA. The CDR3 DNA reads TGTGCCAGCAGCCCCTCTAGCCGACTATCCTACAATGAGCAGTTCTTC. Encoded protein: CASSPSSRLSYNEQFF.

The V and J genes are TRBV5-1 and TRBJ2-3, with TRBD2 identical over 8 bases. The CDR3 has 16 amino acids. The trim removed 4 bases at V and 4 bases at J, leaving 11 bases unmatched. Germline CDR1 and CDR2: SGHRS and YFSETQ. CDR3 protein: CASSGAVAGRPDTQYF. In DNA, the CDR3 is TGCGCCAGCAGCGGTGCTGTAGCGGGAAGACCAGATACGCAGTATTTT.

The chain has TRBV19 and TRBJ2-1; 11 bases match TRBD2. The CDR3 runs to 18 residues. V lost 3 bases and J lost 4; bases outside the gene matches: 11. From germline, CDR1 is LNHDA and CDR2 SQIVND (reference sequence). The CDR3 region has the DNA TGTGCCAGTAGTATCTATTCTAGCGGGAGGAAGATTTACAATGAGCAGTTCTTC. Residues: CASSIYSSGRKIYNEQFF.

The chain couples TRBV6-6 to TRBJ1-2; D is uncertain. Between the trimmed V and J ends, which lost 2 bases and 3 bases, there was a span of 13 bases. Germline CDR1 is MNHNY and CDR2 is SVGAGI (reference sequence). CDR3 length: 15 residues. CDR3 nucleotides: TGTGCCAGCAGTTACGGGCAGCTGTACGACTATGGCTACACCTTC. Protein product: CASSYGQLYDYGYTF.

The rearrangement uses TRBV29-1 and TRBJ1-2; 9 bases agree with TRBD1. Germline V lookup: CDR1 SQVTM, CDR2 ANQGSEA. The CDR3 is 12 amino acids. With 4 bases clipped from V and 8 bases from J, the junction kept 5 bases outside the gene matches. The CDR3 here is CSVARTGVGYTF. Written as DNA, the CDR3 is TGCAGCGTTGCAAGGACAGGGGTGGGCTACACCTTC.

A note on this clone: A junction boundary mismatches the germline segment, possibly from a read error. The CDR3 loop reads CSSSPTSGGAYNEQFF. CDR3 in DNA: TGTTCCAGCAGCCCAACCAGCGGGGGGGCCTACAATGAGCAGTTCTTC. The chain couples TRBV7-9 to TRBJ2-1, with 10 bases matching TRBD2. The CDR3 extends over 16 amino acids. From germline, CDR1 is SEHNR and CDR2 FQNEAQ (reference sequence).

This chain joins TRBV19 and TRBJ2-2, with a tentative D call TRBD2 (6 bases). The CDR3 runs to 15 residues. Germline V CDR1 and CDR2: LNHDA, SQIVND (reference sequence). Between the trimmed V and J ends, which lost 7 bases and 4 bases, there was a span of 16 bases. The CDR3 coding sequence is TGTGCCAGTACCATGGGGGGTCGGAGCACCGGGGAGCTGTTTTTT. Its protein is CASTMGGRSTGELFF.

The chain couples TRBV19 to TRBJ2-5; 7 bases agree with TRBD1. The CDR3 is 14 residues long. Per the germline V gene, CDR1 is LNHDA and CDR2 is SQIVND (reference sequence). Trimming at V came to 3 bases and at J to 2 bases, leaving 3 bases not matched to a gene. CDR3 sequence (DNA): TGTGCCAGTAGTATGACGGGACAGCAAGAGACCCAGTACTTC. This sequence encodes CASSMTGQQETQYF.

The table lists this clone with a count of one. The V call is TRBV5-1, the J call TRBJ2-3; D is possibly TRBD1 (5 bases). The germline gives CDR1 SGHRS, CDR2 YFSETQ. Trimming stripped 1 base from V and 0 bases from J, with 12 bases between. CDR3 size: 16 residues. CDR3 sequence reads: CASSLRAAGSTDTQYF. CDR3 nucleotides: TGCGCCAGCAGCTTGAGAGCTGCAGGGAGCACAGATACGCAGTATTTT.